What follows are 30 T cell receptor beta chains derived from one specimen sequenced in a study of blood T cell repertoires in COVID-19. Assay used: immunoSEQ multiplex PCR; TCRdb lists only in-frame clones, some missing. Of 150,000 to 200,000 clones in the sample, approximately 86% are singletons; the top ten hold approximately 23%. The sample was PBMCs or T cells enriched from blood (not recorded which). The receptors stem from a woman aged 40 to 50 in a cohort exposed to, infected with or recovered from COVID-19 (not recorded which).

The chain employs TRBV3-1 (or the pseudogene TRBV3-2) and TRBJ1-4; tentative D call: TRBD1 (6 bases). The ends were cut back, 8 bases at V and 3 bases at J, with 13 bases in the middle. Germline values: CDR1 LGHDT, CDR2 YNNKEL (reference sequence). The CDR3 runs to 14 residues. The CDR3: CASGTSGANEKLFF. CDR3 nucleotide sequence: TGTGCCAGCGGTACCTCAGGGGCTAATGAAAAACTGTTTTTT.

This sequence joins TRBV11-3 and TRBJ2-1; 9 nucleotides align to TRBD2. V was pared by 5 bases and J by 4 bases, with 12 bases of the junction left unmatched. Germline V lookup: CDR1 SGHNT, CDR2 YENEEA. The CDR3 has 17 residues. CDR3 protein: CASSPRSSGSPYNEQFF. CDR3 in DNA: TGTGCCAGCAGCCCCCGGAGTAGCGGGAGCCCGTACAATGAGCAGTTCTTC.

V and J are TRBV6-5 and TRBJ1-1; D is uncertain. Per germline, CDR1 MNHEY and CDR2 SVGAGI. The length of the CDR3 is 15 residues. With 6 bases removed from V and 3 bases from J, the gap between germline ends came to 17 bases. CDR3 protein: CASSSGRLGDTEAFF. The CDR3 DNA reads TGTGCCAGCAGCTCTGGACGGCTCGGGGACACTGAAGCTTTCTTT.

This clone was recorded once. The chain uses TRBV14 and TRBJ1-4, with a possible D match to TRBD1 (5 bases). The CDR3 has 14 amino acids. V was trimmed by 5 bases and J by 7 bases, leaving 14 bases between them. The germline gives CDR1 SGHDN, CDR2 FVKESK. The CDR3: CASSEGRGPEKLFF. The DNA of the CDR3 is TGTGCCAGCAGCGAGGGGCGGGGCCCTGAAAAACTGTTTTTT.

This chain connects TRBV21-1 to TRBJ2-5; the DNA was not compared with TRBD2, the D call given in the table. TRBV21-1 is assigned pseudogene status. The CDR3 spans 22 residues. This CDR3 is CASTTPQLAGGPRARRNETQYF. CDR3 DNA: TGTGCCAGCACCACCCCCCAACTAGCGGGGGGGCCGAGAGCTAGACGTAATGAGACCCAGTACTTC.

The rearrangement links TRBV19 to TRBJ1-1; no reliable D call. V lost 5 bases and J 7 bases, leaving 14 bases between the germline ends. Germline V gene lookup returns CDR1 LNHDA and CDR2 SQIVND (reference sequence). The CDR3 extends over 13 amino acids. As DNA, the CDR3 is TGTGCCAGTAGTTCCGGTGTGGTCAATGAAGCTTTCTTT. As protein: CASSSGVVNEAFF.

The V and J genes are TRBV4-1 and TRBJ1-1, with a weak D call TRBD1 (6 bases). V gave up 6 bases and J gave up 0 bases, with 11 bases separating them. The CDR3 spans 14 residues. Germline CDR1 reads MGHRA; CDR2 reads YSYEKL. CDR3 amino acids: CASRPTGLNTEAFF. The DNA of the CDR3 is TGCGCCAGCAGACCGACAGGATTGAACACTGAAGCTTTCTTT.

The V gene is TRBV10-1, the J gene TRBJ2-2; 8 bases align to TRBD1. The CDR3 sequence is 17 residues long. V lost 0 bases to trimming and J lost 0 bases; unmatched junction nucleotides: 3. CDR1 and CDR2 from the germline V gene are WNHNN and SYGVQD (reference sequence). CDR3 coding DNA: TGCGCCAGCAGTGAGTCGGTACAGGGGGCGAACACCGGGGAGCTGTTTTTT. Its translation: CASSESVQGANTGELFF.

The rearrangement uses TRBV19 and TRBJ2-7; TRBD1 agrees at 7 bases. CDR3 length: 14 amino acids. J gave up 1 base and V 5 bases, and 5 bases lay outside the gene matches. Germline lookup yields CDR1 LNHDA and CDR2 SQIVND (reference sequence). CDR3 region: CASSVTGASYEQYF. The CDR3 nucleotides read TGTGCCAGTAGTGTTACAGGGGCGTCCTACGAGCAGTACTTC.

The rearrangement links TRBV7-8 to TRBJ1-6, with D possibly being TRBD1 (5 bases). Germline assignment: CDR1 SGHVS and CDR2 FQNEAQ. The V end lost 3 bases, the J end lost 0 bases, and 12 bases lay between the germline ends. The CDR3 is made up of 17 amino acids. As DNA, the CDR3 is TGTGCCAGCAGCTTTCACAGGAACCCCTCCTATAATTCACCCCTCCACTTT. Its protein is CASSFHRNPSYNSPLHF. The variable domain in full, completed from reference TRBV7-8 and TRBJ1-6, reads GAGVSQSPRYKVAKRGQDVALRCDPISGHVSLFWYQQALGQGPEFLTYFQNEAQLDKSGLPSDRFFAERPEGSVSTLKIQRTQQEDSAVYLCASSFHRNPSYNSPLHFGNGTRLTVT.

CDR3 amino acids: CASTSGVYNEQFF. The CDR3 DNA sequence: TGCGCCAGCACCAGCGGGGTCTACAATGAGCAGTTCTTC. The chain carries TRBV10-2 and TRBJ2-1; 7 bases are a match to TRBD2. The CDR3 covers 13 residues. The germline gives CDR1 WSHSY, CDR2 SAAADI. V lost 7 bases, J lost 3 bases, and 3 bases stayed unmatched.

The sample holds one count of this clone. The CDR3 nucleotides read TGTGCCAGCAGCAAGACTCCCGACAGGCTTCGGTATGGCTACACCTTC. Its protein product is CASSKTPDRLRYGYTF. J is TRBJ1-2 and V is TRBV21-1; TRBD1 reflects the table's D call only, with no check against the DNA. TRBV21-1 constitutes a pseudogene. The CDR3 totals 16 residues.

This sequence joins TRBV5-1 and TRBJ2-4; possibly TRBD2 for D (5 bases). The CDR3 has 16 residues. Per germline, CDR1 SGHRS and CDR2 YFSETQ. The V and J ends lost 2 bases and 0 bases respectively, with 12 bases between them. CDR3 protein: CASSLETGLAKNIQYF. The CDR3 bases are TGCGCCAGCAGCTTAGAAACGGGGTTAGCCAAAAACATTCAGTACTTC.

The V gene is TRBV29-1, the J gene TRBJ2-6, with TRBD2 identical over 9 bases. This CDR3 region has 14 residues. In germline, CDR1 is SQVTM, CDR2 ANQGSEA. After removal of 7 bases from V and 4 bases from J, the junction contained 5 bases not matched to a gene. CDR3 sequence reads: CSGGGGAGANVLTF. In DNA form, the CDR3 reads TGCAGCGGCGGGGGGGGTGCCGGGGCCAACGTCCTGACTTTC.

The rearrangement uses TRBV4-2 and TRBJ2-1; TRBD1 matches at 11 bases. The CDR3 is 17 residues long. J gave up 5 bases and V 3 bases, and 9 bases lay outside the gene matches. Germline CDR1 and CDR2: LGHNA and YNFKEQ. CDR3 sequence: CASSQGQDRGLHNEQFF. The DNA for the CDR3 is TGTGCCAGCAGCCAGGGCCAGGACAGGGGGCTTCACAATGAGCAGTTCTTC.

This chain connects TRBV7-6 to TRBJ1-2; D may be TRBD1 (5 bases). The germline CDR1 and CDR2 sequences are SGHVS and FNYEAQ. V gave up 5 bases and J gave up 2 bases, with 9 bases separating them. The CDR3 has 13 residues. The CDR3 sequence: CASSVQENYGYTF. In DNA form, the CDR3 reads TGTGCCAGCAGCGTACAGGAGAACTATGGCTACACCTTC.

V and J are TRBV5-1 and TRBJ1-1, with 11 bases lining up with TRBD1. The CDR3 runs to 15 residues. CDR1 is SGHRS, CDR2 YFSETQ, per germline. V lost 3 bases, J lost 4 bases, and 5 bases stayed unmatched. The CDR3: CASSWTGGAGTEAFF. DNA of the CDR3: TGCGCCAGCAGCTGGACAGGGGGCGCGGGCACTGAAGCTTTCTTT.

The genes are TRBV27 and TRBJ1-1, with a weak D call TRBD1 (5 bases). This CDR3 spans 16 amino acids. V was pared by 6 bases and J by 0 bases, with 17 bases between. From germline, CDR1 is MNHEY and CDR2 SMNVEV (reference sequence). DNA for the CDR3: TGTGCCAGCAGCCGATTGTCGAGACAGTTGAACACTGAAGCTTTCTTT. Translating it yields CASSRLSRQLNTEAFF.

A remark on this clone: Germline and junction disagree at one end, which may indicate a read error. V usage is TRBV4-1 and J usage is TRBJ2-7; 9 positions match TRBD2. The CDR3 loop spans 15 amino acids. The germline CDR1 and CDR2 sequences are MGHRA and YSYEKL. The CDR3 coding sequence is TGCGCCAGCAGACAAGCGGGGGGCCTCGGGAGCGAGCAGTACTTC. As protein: CASRQAGGLGSEQYF.

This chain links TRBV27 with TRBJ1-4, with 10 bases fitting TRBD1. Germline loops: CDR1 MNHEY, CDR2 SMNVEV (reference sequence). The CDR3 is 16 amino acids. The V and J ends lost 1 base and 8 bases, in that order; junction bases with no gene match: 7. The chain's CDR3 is CASSLLPGQGKEKLFF. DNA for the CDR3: TGTGCCAGCAGTTTATTGCCGGGACAGGGGAAAGAAAAACTGTTTTTT.

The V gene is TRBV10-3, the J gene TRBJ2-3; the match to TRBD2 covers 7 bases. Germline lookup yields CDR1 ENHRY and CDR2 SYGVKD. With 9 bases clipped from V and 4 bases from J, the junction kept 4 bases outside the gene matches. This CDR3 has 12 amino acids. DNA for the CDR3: TGTGCCATAGGACGGGAGGCAGATACGCAGTATTTT. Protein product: CAIGREADTQYF.

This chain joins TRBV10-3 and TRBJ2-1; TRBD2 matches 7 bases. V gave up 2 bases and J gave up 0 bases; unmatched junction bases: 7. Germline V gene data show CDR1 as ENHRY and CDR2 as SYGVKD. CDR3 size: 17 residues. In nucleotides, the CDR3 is TGTGCCATCAGTGAGGCCACGCTAGCGGACTCCTACAATGAGCAGTTCTTC. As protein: CAISEATLADSYNEQFF.

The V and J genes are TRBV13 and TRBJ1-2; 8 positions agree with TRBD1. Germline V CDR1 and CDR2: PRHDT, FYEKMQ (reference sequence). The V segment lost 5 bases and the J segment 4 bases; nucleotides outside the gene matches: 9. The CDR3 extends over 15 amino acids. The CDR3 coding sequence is TGTGCCAGCAGCCCAAGAGGACAGGGCTTCTATGGCTACACCTTC. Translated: CASSPRGQGFYGYTF.

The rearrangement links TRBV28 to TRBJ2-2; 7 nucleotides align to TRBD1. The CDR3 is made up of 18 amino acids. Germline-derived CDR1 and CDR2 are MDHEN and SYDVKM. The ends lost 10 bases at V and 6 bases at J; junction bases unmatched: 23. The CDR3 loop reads CATKNKFLTGAKAGELFF. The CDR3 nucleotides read TGTGCCACAAAAAACAAGTTTTTAACAGGGGCTAAGGCCGGGGAGCTGTTTTTT.

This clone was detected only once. The CDR3: CASSPIQGTNTEAFF. The CDR3 bases are TGTGCCAGCAGCCCTATACAGGGGACGAACACTGAAGCTTTCTTT. The V call is TRBV3-1 (or the pseudogene TRBV3-2), the J call TRBJ1-1; TRBD1 matches at 7 bases. The V gene's germline CDR1 is LGHDT and CDR2 YNNKEL (reference sequence). The CDR3 runs to 15 residues. Trimming removed 4 bases from V and 1 base from J; junction bases left unmatched: 6.

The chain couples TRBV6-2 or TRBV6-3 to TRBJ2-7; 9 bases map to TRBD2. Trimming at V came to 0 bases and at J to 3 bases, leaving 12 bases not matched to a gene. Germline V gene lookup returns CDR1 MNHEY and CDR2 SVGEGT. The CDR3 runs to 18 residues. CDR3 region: CASSYSRTSASPLYEQYF. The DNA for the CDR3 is TGTGCCAGCAGTTACTCGAGGACTAGCGCTTCACCCCTCTACGAGCAGTACTTC.

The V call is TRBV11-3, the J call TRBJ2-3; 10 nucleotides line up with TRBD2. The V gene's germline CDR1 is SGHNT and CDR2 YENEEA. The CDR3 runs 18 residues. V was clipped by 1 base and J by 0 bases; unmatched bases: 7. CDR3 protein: CASSLGVAGGPSTDTQYF. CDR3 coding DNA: TGTGCCAGCAGCTTAGGGGTAGCGGGAGGCCCTAGCACAGATACGCAGTATTTT.

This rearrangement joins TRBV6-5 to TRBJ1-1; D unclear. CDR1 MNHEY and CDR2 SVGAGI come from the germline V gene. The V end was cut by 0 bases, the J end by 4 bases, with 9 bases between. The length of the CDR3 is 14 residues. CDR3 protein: CASSYSLESTEAFF. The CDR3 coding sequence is TGTGCCAGCAGTTACTCCTTAGAGAGCACTGAAGCTTTCTTT.

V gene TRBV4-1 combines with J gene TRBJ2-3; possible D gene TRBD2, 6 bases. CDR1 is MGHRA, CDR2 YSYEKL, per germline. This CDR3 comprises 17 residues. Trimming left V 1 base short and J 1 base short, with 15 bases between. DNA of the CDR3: TGCGCCAGCAGCCAAGTACAAGGGCGGAGGGGCACAGATACGCAGTATTTT. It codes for CASSQVQGRRGTDTQYF.

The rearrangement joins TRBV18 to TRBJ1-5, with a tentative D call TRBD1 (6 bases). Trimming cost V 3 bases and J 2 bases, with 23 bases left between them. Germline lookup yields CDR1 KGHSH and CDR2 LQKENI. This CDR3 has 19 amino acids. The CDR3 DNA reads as TGTGCCAGCTCACCTACAGGGTTAAGATTAAGTGGTCGCAATCAGCCCCAGCATTTT. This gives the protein CASSPTGLRLSGRNQPQHF.